The 10 T cell receptor beta chains given below trace back to one sample, sequenced in a study of T-cell reconstitution after alpha-beta-depleted transplantation in children. Preparation of the TCRbeta library used unique molecular identifiers. TCRdb reprocessed the PCR reads via MiXCR and lists one record per CDR3 protein. This table holds 450,000 to 600,000 distinct CDR3 sequences, over 10% found once. This material consisted of PBMCs, mostly from graft donor cells, taken 360 days after TCRalphabeta/CD19-depleted stem cell transplant. The receptors were gathered from a male patient aged 10 to 17 who had a stem cell transplant for acute myeloid leukemia, so the T cells may come from the graft donor.

V is TRBV30 and J is TRBJ2-3; the D gene is possibly TRBD2 (6 bases). The CDR3 spans 16 residues. Germline V gene data show CDR1 as GTSNPN and CDR2 as SVGIG (reference sequence). V was trimmed by 1 base and J by 0 bases, leaving 14 bases between them. The CDR3 loop reads CAWSAGDHSSTDTQYF. The CDR3 nucleotides read TGTGCCTGGAGTGCGGGGGACCACTCAAGCACAGATACGCAGTATTTT.

This clonotype was recorded a few times. V usage is TRBV19 and J usage is TRBJ2-5, with 12 bases matching TRBD2. J lost 4 bases, V lost 4 bases, and 10 bases had no gene match. The CDR3 has 17 amino acids. In germline, CDR1 is LNHDA, CDR2 SQIVND (reference sequence). CDR3 sequence: CASSTGTSGLRGETQYF. The CDR3, as DNA: TGTGCCAGTAGTACCGGGACTAGCGGGTTACGGGGAGAGACCCAGTACTTC.

In its sample, this clonotype was seen many times. This sequence joins TRBV7-9 and TRBJ2-4; 7 bases map to TRBD1. Looked up from germline, CDR1 is SEHNR and CDR2 is FQNEAQ (reference sequence). After removal of 5 bases from V and 0 bases from J, the junction contained 7 bases not matched to a gene. The CDR3 extends over 16 amino acids. This CDR3 is CASSPGQALAKNIQYF. As DNA, the CDR3 is TGTGCCAGCAGCCCTGGACAGGCCCTAGCCAAAAACATTCAGTACTTC.

This clonotype was counted a few times. The CDR3 reads CASSPREGVYEQYF. The CDR3 DNA sequence: TGTGCCAGCTCACCTCGTGAGGGCGTTTACGAGCAGTACTTC. This rearrangement joins TRBV18 to TRBJ2-7, with D tentatively TRBD2 (5 bases). V lost 3 bases, J lost 4 bases, and 13 bases lay in between. The CDR3 is 14 amino acids. Germline V gene data show CDR1 as KGHSH and CDR2 as LQKENI.

The chain uses TRBV10-3 and TRBJ2-7, with 7 bases aligning to TRBD1. The CDR3 totals 13 residues. J gave up 0 bases and V 8 bases, and 4 bases lay outside the gene matches. The V gene's germline CDR1 is ENHRY and CDR2 SYGVKD. The CDR3: CAIEGDSSYEQYF. The CDR3 nucleotides are TGTGCCATCGAAGGGGACAGCTCCTACGAGCAGTACTTC.

This chain connects TRBV28 to TRBJ2-3, with 7 bases matching TRBD1. Germline-derived CDR1 and CDR2 are MDHEN and SYDVKM. The trim removed 4 bases at V and 5 bases at J, leaving 0 bases unmatched. The CDR3 is 12 amino acids. For the CDR3, the DNA is TGTGCCAGCAGTTACAGGGGAGATACGCAGTATTTT. This codes for CASSYRGDTQYF.

This chain uses TRBV6-1 with TRBJ1-2; 7 bases agree with TRBD1. This CDR3 is built from 14 residues. V lost 5 bases, J lost 6 bases, and 9 bases stayed unmatched. In germline, CDR1 is MNHNS, CDR2 SASEGT. The CDR3 nucleotides read TGTGCCAGCAGTCGGGACAGCATCTTACATGGCTACACCTTC. It encodes CASSRDSILHGYTF.

The genes are TRBV20-1 and TRBJ2-1, with 8 bases that match TRBD1. Germline V gene sequence: CDR1 DFQATT, CDR2 SNEGSKA (reference sequence). CDR3 length: 14 amino acids. After removal of 6 bases from V and 2 bases from J, the junction contained 6 bases not matched to a gene. CDR3 protein: CSAGWTGPYNEQFF. CDR3 DNA: TGCAGTGCCGGATGGACAGGGCCCTACAATGAGCAGTTCTTC.

The chain recombines TRBV29-1 with TRBJ2-7; no definite D call. The CDR3 runs 15 residues. Trimming removed 6 bases from V and 5 bases from J, with 23 bases in between. Germline V gene data show CDR1 as SQVTM and CDR2 as ANQGSEA. CDR3 sequence (DNA): TGCAGCGTCGGAGTTTGGGCGGCAGGCCGGGACGAGCAGTACTTC. It specifies CSVGVWAAGRDEQYF.

V and J are TRBV20-1 and TRBJ2-5; 11 bases agree with TRBD2. The CDR3 loop spans 15 amino acids. Looked up from germline, CDR1 is DFQATT and CDR2 is SNEGSKA (reference sequence). The ends lost 4 bases at V and 7 bases at J; junction bases unmatched: 11. The CDR3 reads CSANNPSGRFGTQYF. CDR3 sequence (DNA): TGCAGTGCTAATAATCCTAGCGGGAGGTTTGGGACCCAGTACTTC.